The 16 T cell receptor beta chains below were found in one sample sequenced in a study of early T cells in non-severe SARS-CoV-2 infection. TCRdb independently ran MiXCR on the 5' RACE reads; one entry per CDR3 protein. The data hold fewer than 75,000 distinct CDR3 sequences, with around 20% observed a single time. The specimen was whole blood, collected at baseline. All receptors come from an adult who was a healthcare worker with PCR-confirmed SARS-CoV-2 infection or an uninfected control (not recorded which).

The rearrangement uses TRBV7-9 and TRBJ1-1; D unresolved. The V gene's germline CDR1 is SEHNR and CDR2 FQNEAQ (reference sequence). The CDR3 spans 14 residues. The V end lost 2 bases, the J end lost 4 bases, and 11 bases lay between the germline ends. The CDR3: CASSLIQGGTEAFF. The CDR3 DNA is TGTGCCAGCAGCTTAATTCAAGGAGGCACTGAAGCTTTCTTT.

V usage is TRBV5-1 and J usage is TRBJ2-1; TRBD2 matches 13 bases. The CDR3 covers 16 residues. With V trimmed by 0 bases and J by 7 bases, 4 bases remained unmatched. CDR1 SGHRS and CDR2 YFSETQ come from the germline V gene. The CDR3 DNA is TGCGCCAGCAGCTTGGCGGGACTAGCGGGGTTTAATGAGCAGTTCTTC. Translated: CASSLAGLAGFNEQFF.

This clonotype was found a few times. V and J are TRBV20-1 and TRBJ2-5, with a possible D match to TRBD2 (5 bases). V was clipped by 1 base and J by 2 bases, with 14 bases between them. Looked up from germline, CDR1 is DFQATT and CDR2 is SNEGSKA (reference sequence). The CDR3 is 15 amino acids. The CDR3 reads CSARGQAEKQETQYF. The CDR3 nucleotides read TGCAGTGCTAGAGGGCAAGCGGAAAAACAAGAGACCCAGTACTTC.

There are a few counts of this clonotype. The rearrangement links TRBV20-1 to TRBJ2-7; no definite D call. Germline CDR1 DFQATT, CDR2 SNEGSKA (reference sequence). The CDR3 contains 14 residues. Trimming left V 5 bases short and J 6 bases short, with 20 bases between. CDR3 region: CSAVPGWVFGEQYF. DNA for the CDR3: TGCAGTGCTGTCCCCGGTTGGGTCTTTGGCGAGCAGTACTTC.

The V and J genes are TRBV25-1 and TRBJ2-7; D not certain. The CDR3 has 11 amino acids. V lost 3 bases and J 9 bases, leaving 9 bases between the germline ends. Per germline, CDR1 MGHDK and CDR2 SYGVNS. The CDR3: CASSDLQAQYF. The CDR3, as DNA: TGTGCCAGCAGTGATCTCCAAGCGCAGTACTTC.

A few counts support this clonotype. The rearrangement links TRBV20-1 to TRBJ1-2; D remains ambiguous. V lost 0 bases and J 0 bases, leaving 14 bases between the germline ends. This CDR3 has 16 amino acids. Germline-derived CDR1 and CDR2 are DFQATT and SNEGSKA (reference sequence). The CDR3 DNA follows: TGCAGTGCTAGAGATCTAAGAGGGAAAGCTAACTATGGCTACACCTTC. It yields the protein CSARDLRGKANYGYTF.

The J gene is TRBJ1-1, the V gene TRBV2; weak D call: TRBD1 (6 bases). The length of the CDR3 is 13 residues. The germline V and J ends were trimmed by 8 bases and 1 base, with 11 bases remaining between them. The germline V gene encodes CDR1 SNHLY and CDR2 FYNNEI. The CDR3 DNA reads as TGTGCCAGCTCCGGGACAAAGAACACTGAAGCTTTCTTT. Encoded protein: CASSGTKNTEAFF.

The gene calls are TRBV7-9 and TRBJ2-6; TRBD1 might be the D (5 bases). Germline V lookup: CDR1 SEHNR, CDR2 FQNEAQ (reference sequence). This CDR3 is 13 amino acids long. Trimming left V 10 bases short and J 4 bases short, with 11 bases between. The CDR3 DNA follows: TGTGCCACCGTACAGGCGGGGGCCAACGTCCTGACTTTC. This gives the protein CATVQAGANVLTF.

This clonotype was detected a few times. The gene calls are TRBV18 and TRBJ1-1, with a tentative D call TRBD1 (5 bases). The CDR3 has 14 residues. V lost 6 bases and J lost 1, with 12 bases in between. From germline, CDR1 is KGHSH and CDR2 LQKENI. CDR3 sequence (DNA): TGTGCCAGCTCTCGGGGGACGGAGAACACTGAAGCTTTCTTT. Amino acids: CASSRGTENTEAFF.

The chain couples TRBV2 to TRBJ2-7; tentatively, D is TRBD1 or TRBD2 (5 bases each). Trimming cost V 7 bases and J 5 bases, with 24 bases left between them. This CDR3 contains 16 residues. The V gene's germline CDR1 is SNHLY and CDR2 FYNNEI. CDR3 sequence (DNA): TGTGCCAGCATCCTGAAAATCGGGACGGATATGAACGAGCAGTACTTC. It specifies CASILKIGTDMNEQYF.

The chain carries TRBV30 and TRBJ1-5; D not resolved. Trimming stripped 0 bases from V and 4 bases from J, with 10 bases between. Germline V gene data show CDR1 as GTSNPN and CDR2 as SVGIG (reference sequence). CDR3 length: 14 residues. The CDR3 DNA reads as TGTGCCTGGAGTGTAGGCCCAGGTAATCAGCCCCAGCATTTT. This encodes CAWSVGPGNQPQHF.

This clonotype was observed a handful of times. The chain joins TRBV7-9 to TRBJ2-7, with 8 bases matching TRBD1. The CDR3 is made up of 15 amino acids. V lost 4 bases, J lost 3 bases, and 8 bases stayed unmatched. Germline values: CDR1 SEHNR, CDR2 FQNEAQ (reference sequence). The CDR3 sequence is CASSWVGTGYYEQYF. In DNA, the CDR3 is TGTGCCAGCAGCTGGGTCGGGACAGGATACTACGAGCAGTACTTC.

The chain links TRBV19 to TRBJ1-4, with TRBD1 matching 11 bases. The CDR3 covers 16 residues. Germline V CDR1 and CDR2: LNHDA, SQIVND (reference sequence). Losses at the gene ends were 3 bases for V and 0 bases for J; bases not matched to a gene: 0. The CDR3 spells CASSMGQGATNEKLFF. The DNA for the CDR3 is TGTGCCAGTAGTATGGGACAGGGGGCAACTAATGAAAAACTGTTTTTT.

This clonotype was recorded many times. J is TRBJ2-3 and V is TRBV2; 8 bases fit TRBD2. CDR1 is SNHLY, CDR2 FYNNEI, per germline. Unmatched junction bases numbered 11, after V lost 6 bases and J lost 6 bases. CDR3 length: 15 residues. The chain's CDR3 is CASSNHGGASDTQYF. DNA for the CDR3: TGTGCCAGCAGCAATCACGGGGGGGCCTCCGATACGCAGTATTTT.

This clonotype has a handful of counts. CDR3 in DNA: TGTGCCAGCAGCCAAGATCCTGGCAGCAAAGAGACCCAGTACTTC. Its protein is CASSQDPGSKETQYF. The chain employs TRBV3-1 and TRBJ2-5, with D uncertain. CDR3 length: 15 amino acids. Trimming took 0 bases from V and 3 from J, leaving 11 bases between them. Germline values: CDR1 LGHDT, CDR2 YNNKEL (reference sequence).

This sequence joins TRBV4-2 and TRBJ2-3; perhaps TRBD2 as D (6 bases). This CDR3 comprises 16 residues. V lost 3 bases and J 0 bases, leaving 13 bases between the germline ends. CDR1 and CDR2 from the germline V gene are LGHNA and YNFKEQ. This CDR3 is CASSHWSGTSTDTQYF. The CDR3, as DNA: TGTGCCAGCAGCCATTGGTCAGGGACTAGCACAGATACGCAGTATTTT.